The 6 T cell receptor beta chains presented below share a single source sample, sequenced in a study of T cells after yellow fever vaccination. MiXCR was run by TCRdb on the 5' RACE reads, yielding one entry per CDR3 protein. The sample has some 110,000 distinct CDR3 sequences; around 8.6% are singletons. Sample: CD8+ T cells sorted from PBMCs, taken 45 days after the yellow fever booster vaccination. The receptor source for this set is a man aged 25-40 years who received the YFV17D yellow fever vaccine.

The CDR3 protein is CASSLLLAGETDTQYF. As DNA, the CDR3 is TGCGCCAGCAGCCTTTTACTAGCGGGAGAGACAGATACGCAGTATTTT. This chain links TRBV4-3 with TRBJ2-3, with 11 bases matching TRBD2. Germline CDR1 reads LGHNA; CDR2 reads YSLEER. Unmatched junction bases numbered 6, after V lost 4 bases and J lost 3 bases. The CDR3 is made up of 16 amino acids.

In this sample, this clonotype turned up many times. The V call is TRBV12-3 or TRBV12-4, the J call TRBJ2-3, with 10 bases fitting TRBD2. The CDR3 is made up of 16 amino acids. V lost 4 bases and J lost 1; bases outside the gene matches: 5. The CDR3: CASSSGTSVGTDTQYF. The CDR3, as DNA: TGTGCCAGCAGTTCCGGGACTAGCGTTGGCACAGATACGCAGTATTTT.

The chain is built from TRBV30 and TRBJ2-2; D uncertain. V was cut by 5 bases and J by 3 bases, with 10 bases left in between. CDR1 is GTSNPN and CDR2 is SVGIG in the germline V gene (reference sequence). The CDR3 spans 13 residues. Here the CDR3 DNA reads TGTGCCTGGGGGCGGAAATACACCGGGGAGCTGTTTTTT. The encoded protein is CAWGRKYTGELFF. The complete variable domain, with remaining parts taken from reference TRBV30 and TRBJ2-2, reads SQTIHQWPATLVQPVGSPLSLECTVEGTSNPNLYWYRQAAGRGLQLLFYSVGIGQISSEVPQNLSASRPQDRQFILSSKKLLLSDSGFYLCAWGRKYTGELFFGEGSRLTVL.

This clonotype was found many times. The rearrangement uses TRBV10-2 and TRBJ1-1; 7 bases fit TRBD1. V was clipped by 9 bases and J by 1 base; unmatched bases: 5. Germline CDR1 WSHSY, CDR2 SAAADI. The CDR3 sequence is 13 residues long. Here the CDR3 reads CASTTGKNTEAFF. The CDR3 nucleotides are TGCGCCAGTACGACAGGGAAGAACACTGAAGCTTTCTTT.

This clonotype was recorded at least ten times. The chain is built from TRBV27 and TRBJ2-1; D gene ambiguous. This CDR3 is built from 13 residues. The germline V gene encodes CDR1 MNHEY and CDR2 SMNVEV (reference sequence). Trimming removed 9 bases at V and 2 bases at J, with 11 bases between. CDR3 sequence: CASGMGPYNEQFF. The CDR3 DNA is TGTGCCAGTGGGATGGGCCCCTACAATGAGCAGTTCTTC.

This clonotype has ten or more counts. The V call is TRBV4-2, the J call TRBJ2-5; 10 nucleotides align to TRBD2. The CDR3 contains 17 residues. CDR1 and CDR2 from the germline V gene are LGHNA and YNFKEQ. Losses at the gene ends were 1 base for V and 3 bases for J; bases not matched to a gene: 8. CDR3 sequence reads: CASSQALAGAGEETQYF. DNA of the CDR3: TGTGCCAGCAGCCAAGCCCTAGCGGGAGCAGGGGAAGAGACCCAGTACTTC.